The subject of this entry is one T cell receptor beta chain. Its specificity is not known. This entry is derived from a study of T-cell memory formation after mild COVID-19. With 7 bases removed from V and 8 bases from J, the gap between germline ends came to 21 bases. Per germline, CDR1 MNHEY and CDR2 SVGEGT. The CDR3 is made up of 15 amino acids. Notes on the study in general: The authors did not confirm SARS-CoV-2 specificity of second-wave clones peaking day 37.

TCRdb itself ran the 5' RACE reads through MiXCR, one entry per CDR3 protein. The sample includes 300,000 to 350,000 distinct CDR3 sequences, approximately 19% of them seen just once. Material for sequencing was PBMCs or a T cell subset sorted from them (not recorded which). The rearrangement links TRBV6-2 or TRBV6-3 to TRBJ2-1, with D possibly TRBD2 on 5 matching bases. This receptor was taken from a man younger than 35 who had mild COVID-19 (a few samples of this study predate the infection). Cell type and time point are not known. The CDR3 spells CASTTWAGVFYEQFF. Written as DNA, the CDR3 is TGTGCCAGCACCACCTGGGCCGGGGTCTTCTATGAGCAGTTCTTC.